This T cell receptor beta chain was documented in a study of T cells in Graves' hyperthyroidism and ophthalmopathy. CDR3 length: 15 residues. From germline, CDR1 is MGHDK and CDR2 SYGVNS. With 1 base removed from V and 4 bases from J, the gap between germline ends came to 10 bases. RNA transcripts yielded amplified TCR beta CDR3 regions. When the TCR CDR3 underwent first-round RT-PCR, the HTBI primer set was used. Using its own MiXCR run on the multiplex PCR reads, TCRdb lists one record per CDR3 protein. The sample yields some 200,000 distinct CDR3 sequences, approximately 17% seen once. Stable disease denoted Graves' hyperthyroidism without ophthalmopathy progression within 18 months. Notes on this clonotype: The target antigen is unknown.

Broader study findings: From stable hyperthyroidism, ophthalmopathy was separated by a 13 V-J model. Onset of ophthalmopathy came a median roughly 6.5 months after the model predicted it.

This receptor was taken from a man aged 50-59 years with Graves' hyperthyroidism. The sequencing sample was made of blood. The chain has TRBV25-1 and TRBJ1-4; D is uncertain. For the CDR3, the DNA is TGTGCCAGCAGTGAATCAACAGAACTTAATGAAAAACTGTTTTTT. Its translation: CASSESTELNEKLFF. The full variable domain, with the rest looked up from reference TRBV25-1 and TRBJ1-4, is EADIYQTPRYLVIGTGKKITLECSQTMGHDKMYWYQQDPGMELHLIHYSYGVNSTEKGDLSSESTVSRIRTEHFPLTLESARPSHTSQYLCASSESTELNEKLFFGSGTQLSVL.